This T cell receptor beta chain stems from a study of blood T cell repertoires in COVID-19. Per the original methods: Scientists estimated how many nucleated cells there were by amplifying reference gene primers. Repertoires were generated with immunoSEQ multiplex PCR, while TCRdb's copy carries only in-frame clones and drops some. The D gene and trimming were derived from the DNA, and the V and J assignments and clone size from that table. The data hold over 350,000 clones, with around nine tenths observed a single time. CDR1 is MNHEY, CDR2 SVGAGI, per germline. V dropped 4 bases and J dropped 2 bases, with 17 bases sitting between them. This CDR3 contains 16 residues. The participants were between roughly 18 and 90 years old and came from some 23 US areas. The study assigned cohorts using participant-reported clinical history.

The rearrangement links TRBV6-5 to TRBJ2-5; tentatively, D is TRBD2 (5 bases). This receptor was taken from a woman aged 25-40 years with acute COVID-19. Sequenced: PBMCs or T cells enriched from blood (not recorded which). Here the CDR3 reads CASSSFGRGKQETQYF. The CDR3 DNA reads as TGTGCCAGCAGTTCCTTTGGTCGGGGAAAACAAGAGACCCAGTACTTC.